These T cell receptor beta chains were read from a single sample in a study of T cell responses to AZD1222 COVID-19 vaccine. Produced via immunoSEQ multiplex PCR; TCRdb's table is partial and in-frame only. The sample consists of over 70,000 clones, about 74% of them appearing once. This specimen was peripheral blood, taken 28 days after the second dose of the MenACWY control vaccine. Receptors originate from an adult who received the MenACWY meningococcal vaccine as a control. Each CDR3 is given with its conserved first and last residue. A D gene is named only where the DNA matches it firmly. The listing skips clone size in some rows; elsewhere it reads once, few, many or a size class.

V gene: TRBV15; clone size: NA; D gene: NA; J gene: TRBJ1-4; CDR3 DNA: TGTGCCACCAGCAGAGGGCCGATACCAAATGAAAAACTGTTTTTT; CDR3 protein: CATSRGPIPNEKLFF
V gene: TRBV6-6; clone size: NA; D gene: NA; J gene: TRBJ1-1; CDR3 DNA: TGTGCCAGCACAGACTTGGTGGGGGATATGAACACTGAAGCTTTCTTT; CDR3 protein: CASTDLVGDMNTEAFF
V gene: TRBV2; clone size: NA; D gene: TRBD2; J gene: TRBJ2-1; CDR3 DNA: TGTGCCAGCAGCGCACTAGCGGGAGGGAGAAATGAGCAGTTCTTC; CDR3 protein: CASSALAGGRNEQFF
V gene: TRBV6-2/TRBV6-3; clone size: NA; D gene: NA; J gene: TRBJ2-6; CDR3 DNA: TGTGCCAGCAGTTTCATCCCGGGACACTCCTCTGGGGCCAACGTCCTGACTTTC; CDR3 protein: CASSFIPGHSSGANVLTF
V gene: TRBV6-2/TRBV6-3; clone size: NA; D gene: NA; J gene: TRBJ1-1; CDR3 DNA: TGTGCCAGCAGTTACAACCTGAACACTGAAGCTTTCTTT; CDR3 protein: CASSYNLNTEAFF
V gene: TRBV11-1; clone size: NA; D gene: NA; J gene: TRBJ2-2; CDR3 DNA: TGTGCCAGCAGCTTAGCAGGGGCCGGGGAGCTGTTTTTT; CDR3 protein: CASSLAGAGELFF
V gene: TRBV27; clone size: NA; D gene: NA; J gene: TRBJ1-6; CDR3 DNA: TGTGCCAGCAGTTTAGGGGGGGGAGGAAATTCACCCCTCCACTTT; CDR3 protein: CASSLGGGGNSPLHF
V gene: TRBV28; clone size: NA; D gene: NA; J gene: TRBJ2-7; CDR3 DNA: TGTGCCAGCGGGGGGGGCGGGAACCTTGCCGAGCAGTACTTC; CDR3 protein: CASGGGGNLAEQYF
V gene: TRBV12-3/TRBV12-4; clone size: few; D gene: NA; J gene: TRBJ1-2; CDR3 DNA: TGTGCCAGCAGTGGGGCTAACTATGGCTACACCTTC; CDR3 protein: CASSGANYGYTF
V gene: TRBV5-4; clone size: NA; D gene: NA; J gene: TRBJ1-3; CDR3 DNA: TGTGCCAGCAGCTCGTTTTCCGACCCAGGCTCTGGAAACACCATATATTTT; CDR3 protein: CASSSFSDPGSGNTIYF
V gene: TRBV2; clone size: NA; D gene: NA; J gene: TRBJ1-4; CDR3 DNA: TGTGCCAGCAGTGGATCAACTAATGAAAAACTGTTTTTT; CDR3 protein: CASSGSTNEKLFF
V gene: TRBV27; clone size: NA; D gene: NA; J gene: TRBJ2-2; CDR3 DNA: TGTGCCAGCAGTCCGGGACGCATGAACACCGGGGAGCTGTTTTTT; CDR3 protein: CASSPGRMNTGELFF
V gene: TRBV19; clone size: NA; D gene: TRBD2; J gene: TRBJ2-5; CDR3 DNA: TGTGCCAGTGCGACTAGCCGAAAAGAGACCCAGTACTTC; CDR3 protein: CASATSRKETQYF
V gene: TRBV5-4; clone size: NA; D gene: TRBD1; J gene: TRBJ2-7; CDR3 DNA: TGTGCCAGCAGCAGGGGATCCGGGACAGGGTTTGCCTACGAGCAGTACTTC; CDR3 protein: CASSRGSGTGFAYEQYF
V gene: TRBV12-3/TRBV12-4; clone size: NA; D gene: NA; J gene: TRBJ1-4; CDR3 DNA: TGTGCCAGCAGTCCACCGACCAGGGAAAAACTGTTTTTT; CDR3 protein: CASSPPTREKLFF
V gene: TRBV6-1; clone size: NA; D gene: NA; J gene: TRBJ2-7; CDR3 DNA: TGTGCCAGCAGTGAAAGGGGGTACGAGCAGTACTTC; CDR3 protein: CASSERGYEQYF
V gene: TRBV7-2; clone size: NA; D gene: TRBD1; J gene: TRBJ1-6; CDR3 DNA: TGTGCCAGCAGCGCTGGGACAGGGAATTCACCCCTCCACTTT; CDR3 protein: CASSAGTGNSPLHF
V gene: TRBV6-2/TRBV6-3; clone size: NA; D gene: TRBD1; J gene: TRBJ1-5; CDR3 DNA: TGTGCCAGCAGTAGGGGACAGGGGATAAACCATAGCAATCAGCCCCAGCATTTT; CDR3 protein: CASSRGQGINHSNQPQHF
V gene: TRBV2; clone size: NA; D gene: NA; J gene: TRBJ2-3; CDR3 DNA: TGTGCCAGCAGTGACGCAGGGGTGCCAGATACGCAGTATTTT; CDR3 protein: CASSDAGVPDTQYF
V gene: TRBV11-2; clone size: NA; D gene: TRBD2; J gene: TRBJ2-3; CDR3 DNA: TGTGCCAGCAGCTTACTAGCGGGAGGGCAGGGAGATACGCAGTATTTT; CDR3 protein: CASSLLAGGQGDTQYF
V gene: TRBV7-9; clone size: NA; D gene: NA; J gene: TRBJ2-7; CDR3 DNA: TGTGCCAGCAGCACCCTCGGGGACAAGGAGCAGTACTTC; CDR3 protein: CASSTLGDKEQYF
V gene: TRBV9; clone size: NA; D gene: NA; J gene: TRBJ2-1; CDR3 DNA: TGTGCCAGCAGCGTAGAAGGGGGGCCATTAAATGAGCAGTTCTTC; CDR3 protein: CASSVEGGPLNEQFF
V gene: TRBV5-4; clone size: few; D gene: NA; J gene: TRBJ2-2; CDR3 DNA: TGTGCCAGCAGCATGCAGAGGACCGGGGAGCTGTTTTTT; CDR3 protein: CASSMQRTGELFF
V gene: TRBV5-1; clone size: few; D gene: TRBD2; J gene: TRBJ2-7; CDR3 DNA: TGCGCCAGCAGCCCGGGACTAGCGGGGGGGCCAGGGTACGAGCAGTACTTC; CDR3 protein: CASSPGLAGGPGYEQYF
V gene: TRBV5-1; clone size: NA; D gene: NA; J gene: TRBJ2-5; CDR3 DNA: TGCGCCAGCAGCTTGGGATGGGGAGAAGAGACCCAGTACTTC; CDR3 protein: CASSLGWGEETQYF
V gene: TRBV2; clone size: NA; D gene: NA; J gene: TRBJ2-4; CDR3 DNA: TGTGCCAGCAGTGTGACAACAAACATTCAGTACTTC; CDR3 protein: CASSVTTNIQYF
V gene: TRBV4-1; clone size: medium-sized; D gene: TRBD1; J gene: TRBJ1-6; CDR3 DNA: TGCGCCAGCAGCCAAGAACAGGGGGCATCCTCACCCCTCCACTTT; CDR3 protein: CASSQEQGASSPLHF
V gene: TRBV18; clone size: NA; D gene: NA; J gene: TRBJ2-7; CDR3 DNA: TGTGCCAGCTCCCCCGAGACAGCCCCGACCGGCGAGCAGTACTTC; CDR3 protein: CASSPETAPTGEQYF
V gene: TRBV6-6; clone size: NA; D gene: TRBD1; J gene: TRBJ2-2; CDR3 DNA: TGTGCCAGCAGTTACCGGGGACAGGCGAACACCGGGGAGCTGTTTTTT; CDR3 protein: CASSYRGQANTGELFF
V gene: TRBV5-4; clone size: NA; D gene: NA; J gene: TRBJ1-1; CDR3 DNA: TGTGCCAGCAGCTTGGGGGCAGGGGTAAACACTGAAGCTTTCTTT; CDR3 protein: CASSLGAGVNTEAFF
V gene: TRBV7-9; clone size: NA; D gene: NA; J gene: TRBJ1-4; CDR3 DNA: TGTGCCAGCAGCTTAGGGGGGGCCTTTAATGAAAAACTGTTTTTT; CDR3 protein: CASSLGGAFNEKLFF
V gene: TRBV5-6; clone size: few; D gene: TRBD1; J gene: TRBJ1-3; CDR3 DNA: TGTGCCAGCAGCTTAGGTGTTGCAGGGGGCCCCGGCTCTGGAAACACCATATATTTT; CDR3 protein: CASSLGVAGGPGSGNTIYF
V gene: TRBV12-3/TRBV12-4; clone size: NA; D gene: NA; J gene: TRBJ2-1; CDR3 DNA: TGTGCCAGCAGTTTAGGACGCTCTGGTGAGCAGTTCTTC; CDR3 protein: CASSLGRSGEQFF
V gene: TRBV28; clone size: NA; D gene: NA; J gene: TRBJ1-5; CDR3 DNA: TGTGCCAGCAGTTTATCGGAGCAGCCCCAGCATTTT; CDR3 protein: CASSLSEQPQHF
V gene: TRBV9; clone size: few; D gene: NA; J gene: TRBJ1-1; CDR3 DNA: TGTGCCAGCAGCGTAGGGACCCCGGCCGCTGAAGCTTTCTTT; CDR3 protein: CASSVGTPAAEAFF
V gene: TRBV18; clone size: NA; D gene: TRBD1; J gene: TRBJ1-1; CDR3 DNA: TGTGCCAGCTCACCACTTCCCTTCGGCAGGGGGCCTCTGAACACTGAAGCTTTCTTT; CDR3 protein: CASSPLPFGRGPLNTEAFF
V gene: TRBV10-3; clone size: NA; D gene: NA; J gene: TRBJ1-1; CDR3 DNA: TGTGCCATCAGTGAGTCGGGAATGAGGGAAGCTTTCTTT; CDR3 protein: CAISESGMREAFF
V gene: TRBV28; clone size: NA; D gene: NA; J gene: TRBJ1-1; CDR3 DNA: TGTGCCAGCACCTTCAGGGGGAACACTGAAGCTTTCTTT; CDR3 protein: CASTFRGNTEAFF
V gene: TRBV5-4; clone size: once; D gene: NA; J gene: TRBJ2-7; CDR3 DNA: TGTGCCAGCAGCTTGGAGGGAGACGAGCAGTACTTC; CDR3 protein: CASSLEGDEQYF
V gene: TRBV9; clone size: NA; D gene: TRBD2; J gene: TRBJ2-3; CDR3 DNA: TGTGCCAGCAGCGTAGAGGGACTAGTGGCAGATACGCAGTATTTT; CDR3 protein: CASSVEGLVADTQYF
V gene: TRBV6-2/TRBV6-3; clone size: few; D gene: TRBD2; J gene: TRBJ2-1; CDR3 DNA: TGTGCCAGCAGTTACCTCCGTATAGCGGGAGGGCCGGGGGATGAGCAGTTCTTC; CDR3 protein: CASSYLRIAGGPGDEQFF
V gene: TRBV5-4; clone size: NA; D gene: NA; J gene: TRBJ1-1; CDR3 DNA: TGTGCCAGCAGCGTCGGGACCATGAACACTGAAGCTTTCTTT; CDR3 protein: CASSVGTMNTEAFF
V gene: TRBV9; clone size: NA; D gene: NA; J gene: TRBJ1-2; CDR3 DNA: TGTGCCAGCAGCCCGGCAGTATGGTTAAATGGCTACACCTTC; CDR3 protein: CASSPAVWLNGYTF
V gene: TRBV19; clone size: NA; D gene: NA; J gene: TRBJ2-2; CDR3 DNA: TGTGCCAGTAGTCCGGGGCGGAACACCGGGGAGCTGTTTTTT; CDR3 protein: CASSPGRNTGELFF
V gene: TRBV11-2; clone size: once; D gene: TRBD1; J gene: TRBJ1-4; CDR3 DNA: TGTGCCAGCAGCCCAGTAAGGGGGCGCGGAGGCGAAAAACTGTTTTTT; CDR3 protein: CASSPVRGRGGEKLFF
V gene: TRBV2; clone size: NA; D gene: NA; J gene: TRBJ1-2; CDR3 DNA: TGTGCCAGCAGTGCGATCGGGGGTGGAGGCTACACCTTC; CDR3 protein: CASSAIGGGGYTF
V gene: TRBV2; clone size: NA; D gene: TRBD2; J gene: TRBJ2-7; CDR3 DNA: TGTGCCAGCAGCCAACTAGCGGCATCCTCCTACGAGCAGTACTTC; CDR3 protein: CASSQLAASSYEQYF
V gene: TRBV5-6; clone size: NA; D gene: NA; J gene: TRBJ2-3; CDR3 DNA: TGTGCCAGCAGCTTGGAAAGGGCAAATACGCAGTATTTT; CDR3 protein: CASSLERANTQYF
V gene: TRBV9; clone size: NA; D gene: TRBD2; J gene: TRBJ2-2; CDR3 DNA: TGTGCCAGCTCCTCGGGGGGGAGCTTCGGGGAGCTGTTTTTT; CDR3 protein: CASSSGGSFGELFF
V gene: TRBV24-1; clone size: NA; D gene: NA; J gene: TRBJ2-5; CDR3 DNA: TGTGCCACCAGTGATTTGGGCAGGCAAGAGACCCAGTACTTC; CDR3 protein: CATSDLGRQETQYF
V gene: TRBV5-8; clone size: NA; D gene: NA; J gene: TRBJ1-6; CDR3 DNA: TGTGCCAGCACCCGGGACCGTCTAGCGTTGTCACCCCTCCACTTT; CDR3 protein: CASTRDRLALSPLHF
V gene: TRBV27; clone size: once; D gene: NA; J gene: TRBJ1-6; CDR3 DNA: TGTGCCAGCAGTTTACTGCGGCCTTTGGGGAATTCACCCCTCCACTTT; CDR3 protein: CASSLLRPLGNSPLHF
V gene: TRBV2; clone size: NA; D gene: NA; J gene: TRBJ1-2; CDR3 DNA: TGTGCCAGCAGTGCAGGGACTCGTGGCTACACCTTC; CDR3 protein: CASSAGTRGYTF
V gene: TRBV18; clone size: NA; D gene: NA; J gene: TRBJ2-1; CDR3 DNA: TGTGCCAGCTCACCCTTAGACAGCTTCTCTGAGCAGTTCTTC; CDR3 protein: CASSPLDSFSEQFF
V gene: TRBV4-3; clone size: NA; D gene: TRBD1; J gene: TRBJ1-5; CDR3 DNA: TGCGCCAGCAGCCAAGATCTACAGGGGCTAAATCAGCCCCAGCATTTT; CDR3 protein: CASSQDLQGLNQPQHF
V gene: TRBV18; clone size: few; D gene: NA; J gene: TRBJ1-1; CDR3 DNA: TGTGCCAGCTCACCAGGGGCGGAGGCTGAAGCTTTCTTT; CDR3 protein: CASSPGAEAEAFF
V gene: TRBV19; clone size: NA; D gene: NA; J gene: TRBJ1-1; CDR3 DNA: TGTGCCAGTAGTAGGGGGGATGAGTTTTCTGAAGCTTTCTTT; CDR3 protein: CASSRGDEFSEAFF
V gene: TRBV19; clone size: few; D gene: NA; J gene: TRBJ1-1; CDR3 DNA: TGTGCCAGTAGTATAAGGACAGACTACACTGAAGCTTTCTTT; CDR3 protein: CASSIRTDYTEAFF
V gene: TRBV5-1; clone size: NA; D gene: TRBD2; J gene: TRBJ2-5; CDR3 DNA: TGCGCCAGCAGCTTGTTGGGACTAGCGGGAGAAGAGACCCAGTACTTC; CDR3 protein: CASSLLGLAGEETQYF